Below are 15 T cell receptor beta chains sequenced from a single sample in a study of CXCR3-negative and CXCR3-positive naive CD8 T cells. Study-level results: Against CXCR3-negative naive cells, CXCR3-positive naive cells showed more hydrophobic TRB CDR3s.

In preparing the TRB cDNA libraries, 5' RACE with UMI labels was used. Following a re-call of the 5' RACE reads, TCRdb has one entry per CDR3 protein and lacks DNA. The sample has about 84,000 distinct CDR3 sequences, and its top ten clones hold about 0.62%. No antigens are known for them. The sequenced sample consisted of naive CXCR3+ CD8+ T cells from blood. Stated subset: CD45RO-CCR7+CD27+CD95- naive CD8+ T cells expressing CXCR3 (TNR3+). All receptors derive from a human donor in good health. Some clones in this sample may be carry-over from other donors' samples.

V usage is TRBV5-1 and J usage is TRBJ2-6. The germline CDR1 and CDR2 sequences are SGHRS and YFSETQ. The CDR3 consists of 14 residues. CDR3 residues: CASSLGAGANVLTF.

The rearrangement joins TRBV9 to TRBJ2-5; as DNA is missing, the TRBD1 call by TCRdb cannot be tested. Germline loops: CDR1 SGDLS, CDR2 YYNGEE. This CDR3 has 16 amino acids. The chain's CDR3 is CASSGKTGLFQETQYF.

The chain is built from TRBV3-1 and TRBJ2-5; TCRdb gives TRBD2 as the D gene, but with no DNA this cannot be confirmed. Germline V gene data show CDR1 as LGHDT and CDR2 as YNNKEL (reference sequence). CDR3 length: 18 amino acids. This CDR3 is CASSQEVAGGPTQETQYF.

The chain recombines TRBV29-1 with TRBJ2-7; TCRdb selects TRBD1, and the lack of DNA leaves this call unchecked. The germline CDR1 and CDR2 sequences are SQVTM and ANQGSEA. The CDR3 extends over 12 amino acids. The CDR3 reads CSCRDSAYEQYF.

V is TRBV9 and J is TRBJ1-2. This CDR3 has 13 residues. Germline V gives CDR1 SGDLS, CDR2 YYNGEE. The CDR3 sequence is CASSVGGEYGYTF.

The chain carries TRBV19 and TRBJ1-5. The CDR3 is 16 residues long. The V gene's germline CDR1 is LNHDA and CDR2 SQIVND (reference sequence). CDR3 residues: CASSLVGQRQDQPQHF.

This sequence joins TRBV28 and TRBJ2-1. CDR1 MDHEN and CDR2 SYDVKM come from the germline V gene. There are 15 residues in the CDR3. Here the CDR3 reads CASSLMTSWYNEQFF.

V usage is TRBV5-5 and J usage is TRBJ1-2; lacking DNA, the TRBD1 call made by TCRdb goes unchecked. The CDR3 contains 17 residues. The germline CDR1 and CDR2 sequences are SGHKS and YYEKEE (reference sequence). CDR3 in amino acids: CASRDPHIGGVNYGYTF. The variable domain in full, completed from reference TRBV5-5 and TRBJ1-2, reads DAGVTQSPTHLIKTRGQQVTLRCSPISGHKSVSWYQQVLGQGPQFIFQYYEKEERGRGNFPDRFSARQFPNYSSELNVNALLLGDSALYLCASRDPHIGGVNYGYTFGSGTRLTVV.

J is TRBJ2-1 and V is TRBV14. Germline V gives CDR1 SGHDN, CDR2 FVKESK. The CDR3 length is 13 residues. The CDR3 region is CASSQYGYNEQFF.

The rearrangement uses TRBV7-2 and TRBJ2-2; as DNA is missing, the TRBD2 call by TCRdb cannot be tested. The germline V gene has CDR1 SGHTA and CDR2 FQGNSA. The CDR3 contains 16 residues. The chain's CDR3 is CASSLEGGLNAGELFF.

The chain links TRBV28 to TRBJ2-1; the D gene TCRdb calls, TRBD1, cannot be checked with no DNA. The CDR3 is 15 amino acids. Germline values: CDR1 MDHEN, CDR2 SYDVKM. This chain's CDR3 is CASGLTGLAYNEQFF. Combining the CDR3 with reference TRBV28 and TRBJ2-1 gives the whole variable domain DVKVTQSSRYLVKRTGEKVFLECVQDMDHENMFWYRQDPGLGLRLIYFSYDVKMKEKGDIPEGYSVSREKKERFSLILESASTNQTSMYLCASGLTGLAYNEQFFGPGTRLTVL.

The CDR3 loop reads CISVSEAQIRDGVTDTQYF. The chain employs TRBV7-5 and TRBJ2-3; as DNA is missing, the TRBD1 call by TCRdb cannot be tested. TRBV7-5 constitutes a pseudogene. CDR3 length equals 19 residues.

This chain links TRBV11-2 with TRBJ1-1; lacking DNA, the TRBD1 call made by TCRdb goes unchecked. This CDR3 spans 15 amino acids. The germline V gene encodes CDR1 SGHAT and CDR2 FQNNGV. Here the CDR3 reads CASSPSPGGNTEASF. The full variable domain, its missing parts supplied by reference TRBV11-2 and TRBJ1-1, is EAGVAQSPRYKIIEKRQSVAFWCNPISGHATLYWYQQILGQGPKLLIQFQNNGVVDDSQLPKDRFSAERLKGVDSTLKIQPAKLEDSAVYLCASSPSPGGNTEASFGQGTRLTVV.

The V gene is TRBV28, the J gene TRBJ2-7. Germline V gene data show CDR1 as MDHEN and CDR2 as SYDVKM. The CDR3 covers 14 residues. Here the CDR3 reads CASSSSGRAYEQYF.

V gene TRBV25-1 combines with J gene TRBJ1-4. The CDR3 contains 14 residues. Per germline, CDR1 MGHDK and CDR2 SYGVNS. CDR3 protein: CASREGVEGEKLFF.